The 24 T cell receptor beta chains presented below share a single source sample, sequenced in a study of blood T cell repertoires in COVID-19. Some clones are missing from TCRdb's copy, which holds only in-frame ones; the method was immunoSEQ multiplex PCR. This sample has 250,000 or so clones, with around 84% found just once. The sequenced sample consisted of peripheral blood. The source is a woman aged 55 to 70 with COVID-19, enrolled during active disease.

V and J are TRBV18 and TRBJ2-5, with D maybe TRBD2 (5 bases). Per germline, CDR1 KGHSH and CDR2 LQKENI. V was shortened by 4 bases and J by 1 base, with 10 bases between the two germline ends. This CDR3 has 14 amino acids. The DNA for the CDR3 is TGTGCCAGCTCACTTCTCCGGGGCCAAGAGACCCAGTACTTC. Its translation is CASSLLRGQETQYF.

The chain is built from TRBV5-4 and TRBJ2-5; a weak D match, TRBD2 (5 bases). Per germline, CDR1 SGHNT and CDR2 YYREEE (reference sequence). The CDR3 has 15 amino acids. Between the trimmed V and J ends, which lost 1 base and 2 bases, there was a span of 12 bases. The CDR3 is CASSLRVGEQETQYF. In DNA form, the CDR3 reads TGTGCCAGCAGCTTGAGGGTGGGAGAGCAAGAGACCCAGTACTTC.

This sequence joins TRBV11-1 and TRBJ1-2, with D unclear. Germline loops: CDR1 SGHAT, CDR2 FQDESV (reference sequence). CDR3 size: 16 residues. Trimming left V 2 bases short and J 1 base short, with 14 bases between. CDR3 nucleotide sequence: TGTGCCAGCAGCTTAATCGCCCTCGGGATTAACTATGGCTACACCTTC. Encoded protein: CASSLIALGINYGYTF.

This chain links TRBV3-1 (or the pseudogene TRBV3-2) with TRBJ2-5, with 11 bases fitting TRBD2. CDR1 is LGHDT, CDR2 YNNKEL, per germline (reference sequence). The ends lost 1 base at V and 3 bases at J; junction bases unmatched: 4. This CDR3 is 16 amino acids long. In nucleotides, the CDR3 is TGTGCCAGCAGCCAAGTCGGGACTAGCGGTAAAGAGACCCAGTACTTC. It yields the protein CASSQVGTSGKETQYF.

The chain employs TRBV7-3 and TRBJ2-1; TRBD2 agrees at 8 bases. The CDR3 has 17 amino acids. Trimming at V came to 5 bases and at J to 0 bases, leaving 9 bases not matched to a gene. Germline V gene lookup returns CDR1 SGHTA and CDR2 FQGTGA. The CDR3 loop reads CASSPNAGGVSYNEQFF. In DNA, the CDR3 is TGTGCCAGCAGCCCCAACGCGGGGGGAGTCTCCTACAATGAGCAGTTCTTC.

This chain joins TRBV6-5 and TRBJ1-5; D is undetermined. There are 12 residues in the CDR3. V lost 8 bases and J lost 13, with 18 bases in between. From germline, CDR1 is MNHEY and CDR2 SVGAGI. Written as DNA, the CDR3 is TGTGCCAGCCGATCTCCACAAATAAAACAGCATTTT. Translated, it gives CASRSPQIKQHF.

The chain recombines TRBV28 with TRBJ2-7; 11 positions agree with TRBD1. Germline loops: CDR1 MDHEN, CDR2 SYDVKM. This CDR3 has 16 residues. V lost 4 bases to trimming and J lost 3 bases; unmatched junction nucleotides: 8. The CDR3 bases are TGTGCCAGCAGTTACCCTCCCGGGACAGGGGGCTACGAGCAGTACTTC. Encoded protein: CASSYPPGTGGYEQYF. The full variable domain, completed using reference TRBV28 and TRBJ2-7, is DVKVTQSSRYLVKRTGEKVFLECVQDMDHENMFWYRQDPGLGLRLIYFSYDVKMKEKGDIPEGYSVSREKKERFSLILESASTNQTSMYLCASSYPPGTGGYEQYFGPGTRLTVT.

CDR3 residues: CASSPLAGSYNEQFF. CDR3 coding DNA: TGCGCCAGCAGCCCCTTAGCGGGATCCTACAATGAGCAGTTCTTC. V usage is TRBV5-1 and J usage is TRBJ2-1, with 8 bases fitting TRBD2. The V segment lost 4 bases and the J segment 1 base; nucleotides outside the gene matches: 4. The CDR3 is made up of 15 amino acids. Germline V gene data show CDR1 as SGHRS and CDR2 as YFSETQ.

This chain uses TRBV19 with TRBJ2-7, with 8 bases lining up with TRBD2. In germline, CDR1 is LNHDA, CDR2 SQIVND (reference sequence). V dropped 7 bases and J dropped 3; count of bases not matched to a gene: 11. This CDR3 is built from 15 residues. This CDR3 is CASKPSAGRVYEQYF. The CDR3 nucleotides are TGTGCCAGTAAACCTAGCGCCGGGAGGGTCTACGAGCAGTACTTC.

The rearrangement uses TRBV5-5 and TRBJ1-1, with 8 bases matching TRBD1. V shed 0 bases and J 10 bases; nucleotides not matched to a gene: 2. This CDR3 region has 12 residues. Looked up from germline, CDR1 is SGHKS and CDR2 is YYEKEE (reference sequence). CDR3 nucleotide sequence: TGTGCCAGCAGCTTGGCAGGGGGCACAGCTTTCTTT. Amino acid sequence: CASSLAGGTAFF.

The J gene is TRBJ1-2, the V gene TRBV7-2; TRBD1 agrees at 7 bases. CDR3 length: 13 amino acids. The ends lost 5 bases at V and 2 bases at J; junction bases unmatched: 2. The germline gives CDR1 SGHTA, CDR2 FQGNSA. The CDR3 region is CASSPTGNYGYTF. For the CDR3, the DNA is TGTGCCAGCAGCCCGACAGGGAACTATGGCTACACCTTC.

The chain couples TRBV5-1 to TRBJ2-1; tentative D call: TRBD1 (5 bases). Germline CDR1 and CDR2: SGHRS and YFSETQ. CDR3 length equals 13 residues. Trimming left V 4 bases short and J 6 bases short, with 11 bases between. CDR3 sequence (DNA): TGCGCCAGCAGCACCCAGGGTGGCAATGAGCAGTTCTTC. Its translation: CASSTQGGNEQFF.

In the case of this clone: In the same sample, other DNA sequences code for this CDR3. The rearrangement uses TRBV15 and TRBJ2-2; D perhaps matches TRBD2 (6 bases). Germline CDR1 is LNHNV and CDR2 is YYDKDF (reference sequence). Trimming shortened V by 3 bases and J by 1 base, and 6 bases separated the two germline ends. This CDR3 contains 14 residues. As DNA, the CDR3 is TGTGCCACCAGCAGCGGGGGGAACACCGGGGAGCTGTTTTTT. This codes for CATSSGGNTGELFF.

The rearrangement links TRBV5-1 to TRBJ1-2; 8 bases are shared with TRBD1. This CDR3 contains 14 residues. Losses at the gene ends were 4 bases for V and 6 bases for J; bases not matched to a gene: 8. Looked up from germline, CDR1 is SGHRS and CDR2 is YFSETQ. The CDR3 region is CASSTTTGVNGYTF. CDR3 DNA sequence: TGCGCCAGCAGCACAACGACAGGGGTAAATGGCTACACCTTC.

The rearrangement links TRBV5-5 to TRBJ2-1; 10 bases are a match to TRBD2. V was clipped by 2 bases and J by 6 bases; unmatched bases: 5. Germline values: CDR1 SGHKS, CDR2 YYEKEE (reference sequence). The CDR3 runs 15 residues. The CDR3 nucleotides read TGTGCCAGCAGCTTCCCACTAGCGGGAATCAATGAGCAGTTCTTC. Translated, it gives CASSFPLAGINEQFF.

This clone was detected only a few times. The V call is TRBV2, the J call TRBJ2-2; 10 bases align to TRBD2. CDR1 and CDR2 from the germline V gene are SNHLY and FYNNEI. V trimming: 8 bases; J trimming: 7 bases; junction bases outside the gene matches: 7. The CDR3 is 14 amino acids. CDR3 in amino acids: CASRTSGNYGELFF. As DNA, the CDR3 is TGTGCCAGCCGAACTAGCGGGAATTACGGGGAGCTGTTTTTT.

This chain uses TRBV6-5 with TRBJ2-7, with D perhaps TRBD1 (5 bases). This CDR3 comprises 13 residues. Germline V gene data show CDR1 as MNHEY and CDR2 as SVGAGI. Trimming took off 6 bases at V and 2 bases at J, with 11 bases between the two ends. The CDR3 DNA reads as TGTGCCAGCAGCCCCGACAGAACCTACGAGCAGTACTTC. This gives the protein CASSPDRTYEQYF.

In DNA, the CDR3 is TGCGCCAGCAGCTTCAAGCGGGCCCCCTACGAGCAGTACTTC. Protein product: CASSFKRAPYEQYF. The chain recombines TRBV5-1 with TRBJ2-7; maybe TRBD2 (6 bases). The CDR3 covers 14 residues. V lost 2 bases, J lost 2 bases, and 11 bases lay in between. In germline, CDR1 is SGHRS, CDR2 YFSETQ.

The count of this clone is one. The rearrangement links TRBV7-3 to TRBJ1-6; TRBD1 might be the D (5 bases). CDR3 length equals 16 residues. CDR1 is SGHTA, CDR2 FQGTGA, per germline. V shed 4 bases and J shed 9 bases, with 19 bases lying between them. The CDR3 nucleotides read TGTGCCAGCAGCTGGAAGGGGCCGCCTGGGGTTTCACCCCTCCACTTT. Translation: CASSWKGPPGVSPLHF.

The rearrangement joins TRBV7-6 to TRBJ2-1; weak D call: TRBD1 (6 bases). This CDR3 is built from 15 residues. Germline V gene lookup returns CDR1 SGHVS and CDR2 FNYEAQ. V lost 6 bases and J 0 bases, leaving 12 bases between the germline ends. CDR3: CASSVVGHSYNEQFF. In nucleotides, the CDR3 is TGTGCCAGCAGTGTGGTGGGACACTCCTACAATGAGCAGTTCTTC.

The gene calls are TRBV6-1 and TRBJ2-5; a weak D match, TRBD2 (6 bases). The germline V and J ends were trimmed by 4 bases and 5 bases, with 17 bases remaining between them. The CDR3 totals 15 residues. CDR1 MNHNS and CDR2 SASEGT come from the germline V gene. The chain's CDR3 is CASSVAGGPGETQYF. Written as DNA, the CDR3 is TGTGCCAGCAGTGTAGCTGGAGGGCCCGGCGAGACCCAGTACTTC.

V is TRBV24-1 and J is TRBJ2-2, with 8 bases matching TRBD2. CDR3 length equals 18 residues. The junction had 15 bases not matched to a gene; V was cut back by 5 bases and J by 5 bases. The germline V gene has CDR1 KGHDR and CDR2 SFDVKD. CDR3 in DNA: TGTGCCACCAGTGGCTATCCGGGACTAGGGGGAGGGACCGGGGAGCTGTTTTTT. Encoded protein: CATSGYPGLGGGTGELFF.

This chain's CDR3 is CASSPLAGNTGELFF. Written as DNA, the CDR3 is TGTGCCAGCAGCCCACTTGCGGGGAACACCGGGGAGCTGTTTTTT. The chain is built from TRBV11-1 and TRBJ2-2; perhaps TRBD2 as D (5 bases). CDR3 size: 15 residues. Trimming took 5 bases from V and 1 from J, leaving 11 bases between them. Looked up from germline, CDR1 is SGHAT and CDR2 is FQDESV (reference sequence).

CDR3 in DNA: TGTGCCAGCAGCTTATGGGCAGGCTCAAATTCACCCCTCCACTTT. This sequence encodes CASSLWAGSNSPLHF. J is TRBJ1-6 and V is TRBV6-1, with unresolved D. CDR1 MNHNS and CDR2 SASEGT come from the germline V gene. Trimming shortened V by 6 bases and J by 7 bases, and 16 bases separated the two germline ends. The CDR3 is made up of 15 amino acids.